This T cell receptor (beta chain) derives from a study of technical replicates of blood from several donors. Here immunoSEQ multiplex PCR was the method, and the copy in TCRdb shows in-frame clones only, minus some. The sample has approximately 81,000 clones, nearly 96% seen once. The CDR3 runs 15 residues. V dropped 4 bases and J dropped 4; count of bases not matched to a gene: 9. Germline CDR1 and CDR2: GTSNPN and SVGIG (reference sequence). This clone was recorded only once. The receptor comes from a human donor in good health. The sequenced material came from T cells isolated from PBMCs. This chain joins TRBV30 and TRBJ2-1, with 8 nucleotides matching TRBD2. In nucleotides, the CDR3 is TGTGCCTGGACTCTTCGGGGGGGTACTTACAATGAGCAGTTCTTC. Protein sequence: CAWTLRGGTYNEQFF.